This is a list of T cell receptor beta chains from one sample in a study of T cell changes during pregnancy in multiple sclerosis. Using immunoSEQ multiplex PCR, the repertoire was profiled, and TCRdb retains in-frame clones only, with some absent. This table has 110,000 or so clones, 80% to 95% appearing once. The starting material was peripheral blood, obtained before pregnancy. Receptor source: a female donor with multiple sclerosis, enrolled in a pregnancy study. The CDR3 runs from the conserved cysteine through the conserved F or W. D genes are given only for firm matches.

v_call: TRBV10-3; j_call: TRBJ1-2; d_call: TRBD1; cdr3_aa: CAISSSGGESYGYTF
v_call: TRBV14; j_call: TRBJ1-4; d_call: TRBD1; cdr3_aa: CASSPVTDRVTNEKLFF
v_call: TRBV2; j_call: TRBJ2-7; d_call: TRBD1; cdr3_aa: CASSRTIGTGYEQYF
v_call: TRBV5-6; j_call: TRBJ1-1; d_call: -; cdr3_aa: CASTKVPVGVGNTEAFF
v_call: TRBV19; j_call: TRBJ2-3; d_call: TRBD1; cdr3_aa: CASSQGAADTQYF
v_call: TRBV7-6; j_call: TRBJ1-5; d_call: TRBD1; cdr3_aa: CASSPLSRDRVDGAGQPQHF
v_call: TRBV20-1; j_call: TRBJ2-1; d_call: -; cdr3_aa: CSAYSGLKQFF
v_call: TRBV30; j_call: TRBJ1-6; d_call: -; cdr3_aa: CAWSGGGGSPLHF
v_call: TRBV6-1; j_call: TRBJ2-1; d_call: -; cdr3_aa: CASSEEGSAGISYNEQFF
v_call: TRBV29-1; j_call: TRBJ1-1; d_call: -; cdr3_aa: CSAITGSTEAFF
v_call: TRBV5-1; j_call: TRBJ1-1; d_call: TRBD1; cdr3_aa: CASNGQGLSTEAFF
v_call: TRBV9; j_call: TRBJ2-1; d_call: TRBD2; cdr3_aa: CASSVDRGGATSYNEQFF
v_call: TRBV5-4; j_call: TRBJ1-4; d_call: TRBD1; cdr3_aa: CASSSAGTENEKLFF
v_call: TRBV19; j_call: TRBJ2-1; d_call: TRBD2; cdr3_aa: CASSIELAGVSGNEQFF
v_call: TRBV27; j_call: TRBJ2-5; d_call: -; cdr3_aa: CATQPGVQGVETQYF
v_call: TRBV28; j_call: TRBJ1-2; d_call: -; cdr3_aa: CASSPSPGASGYTF
v_call: TRBV27; j_call: TRBJ2-3; d_call: TRBD2; cdr3_aa: CASSTRLASSTDTQYF
v_call: TRBV5-1; j_call: TRBJ2-3; d_call: TRBD1; cdr3_aa: CASSLQGAHGDTQYF
v_call: TRBV5-1; j_call: TRBJ1-2; d_call: -; cdr3_aa: CASTLDSLDGYTF